Described below is a single TCR beta chain sequence and its context. Its antigen target is currently unknown. No much larger clonotype is one base removed from it; base qualities were not supplied. The sample has other DNA sequences that encode this CDR3 too. Donors were healthy HIV-negative adults with no recently reported acute infections or vaccinations. Only Caucasian adults living in Nashville, Tennessee, USA were represented among the donors. CD4+ T cells were enriched by magnetic negative selection; naive cells were then positively selected on CD45RA, and the negative fraction formed the memory subset. Blood was obtained by leukapheresis, after which PBMCs were separated by Ficoll-Histopaque density gradient centrifugation and cryopreserved in liquid nitrogen vapor phase. Purity and quantity of every magnetically sorted T cell population were checked by analytical flow cytometry. From each sorted fraction, genomic DNA was isolated and quantified by UV absorbance on a Nanodrop 2000c.

Using the deep immunoSEQ assay, TCR CDR3 regions were amplified from genomic DNA by multiplex PCR. For each cell subset, the extracted genomic DNA was distributed evenly across all wells of several immunoSEQ 96-well plates, and each plate served as one replicate. For sorted subsets, around 0.2 ug of genomic DNA, equivalent to around 31,000 T cell genomes, went into each replicate PCR. Purified libraries were quantified with a Qubit 3.0 fluorometer, sized on a Bioanalyzer 2100, and re-quantified with the KAPA Library Quantification kit. Every immunoSEQ 96-well plate was sequenced on a separate single-read 150-cycle Illumina NextSeq 550 flow cell. The authors' pipeline ran thus. Because only junctional sequences without quality scores were contained in the immunoSEQ output, filtering matching that applied to full-length reads could not be performed. To assign V/J genes and CDR3, sequences were annotated using PyIR, a Python wrapper for IgBLAST v1.9, with IMGT germline references. Any read was removed if the V/J assignment was weak (E-value above 1e-6), the CDR3 was missing, or the read contained stop codons, out-of-frame junctions, or ambiguous translated residues. V3J clonotypes were defined as sequences sharing the same inferred V gene, J gene, and CDR3 amino acid sequence. To compute the percentage overlap between repertoires, the number of shared unique clonotypes was divided by the size of the smaller repertoire. Repertoire richness was assessed with RTK rarefaction, the Chao1 estimator, and Recon v2.1 estimates of unobserved clonotypes. OLGA was used to compute generation probabilities for all TCRbeta clonotypes that the gDNA method yielded from several donors. This immuneACCESS table, as held by TCRdb, lists in-frame sequences with V and J called but not all clones. Of the missing ones, under half trace to an unresolved V gene in checked studies; the others have no known cause. That table gives V, J and clone size, and the DNA gave D and trimming. In all, the sample holds some 1,600,000 clones, and about 98% of those were seen once. The top ten clones comprise roughly 0.42% of the sample.

The CDR3 spans 16 residues, from the cysteine through the phenylalanine. Only the CDR3 part of the read is kept: 48 bases, read in frame from the first base. Germline trimming: 0 bases from V, 1 base from J; junction bases outside gene matches: 1. CDR1 LGHNA and CDR2 YSLEER are derived from the germline V gene. This entry belongs to a study of shared clonotypes between healthy human individuals (dated by TCRdb to between 2020 and 2021). As for the study more broadly: The cohort comprised two women and a few men aged 18 to 49 years. To increase sequencing depth and limit assay-specific biases, different laboratories used diverse techniques to prepare libraries and sequence TCR repertoires. To estimate repertoire size and how much clonotype sharing occurs between individuals, the study deeply sequenced the blood TCR repertoires of five healthy adults. For each donor, CD4 naive and CD4 memory were each given three plates, CD8 naive was given two plates, and CD8 memory was given one plate. Between about 0.8 and 9 billion PBMCs per donor were obtained by leukapheresis. Overall results and qualifications from the work: The genetic and exposure-history diversity represented was limited by the small number of donors. Pairwise subsampling indicated that sequencing depth was expected to affect the degree of clonotype sharing among donors. Rarefaction of sorted-subset datasets indicated incomplete sequencing despite the large sequencing depth. Sampling was restricted to blood, and TCR repertoires in tissues likely differ from the TCR repertoires found in blood. Compared with non-shared clonotypes, the clonotypes found in all four sorted-subset donors had higher generation probabilities. Larger estimated clonotype richness was generally found for naive subsets than for memory subsets. Sharing across a few donors was observed for approximately 5% of naive CD4, 3% to 4% of naive CD8, 2% to 2.5% of memory CD4, and less than 0.45% of memory CD8 clonotypes.

The source material was naive CD4+ T cells sorted from blood. This specimen's cell subset or site label, interpreted: CD45RA+ positively selected. This chain joins TRBV4-3 to TRBJ2-7, and 12 bases in between align with TRBD2. The receptor was isolated from a man aged 25 to 45 in good health. CDR3 sequence: CASSQELAGGSYEQYF. The DNA sequence is TGCGCCAGCAGCCAAGAACTAGCGGGAGGATCCTACGAGCAGTACTTC.